The subject of this entry is one T cell receptor beta chain. The sample is drawn from a study of preoperative IRX-2 immunotherapy in early breast cancer. Treatment specified: preoperative locoregional IRX-2 cytokine immunotherapy. Preoperative locoregional IRX-2 cytokine immunotherapy was tested in the phase Ib source study. The germline V gene has CDR1 KGHSH and CDR2 LQKENI. V gave up 7 bases and J gave up 8 bases; unmatched junction bases: 25. The CDR3 spans 19 residues. Data came from immunoSEQ multiplex PCR; TCRdb stores just in-frame clones and leaves some out. The sample records about 38,000 clones, around four fifths being singletons.

This material consisted of lymph node tissue, taken after IRX-2 immunotherapy. This chain connects TRBV18 to TRBJ2-1; 8 bases are a match to TRBD1. The clonotype was recovered from a human donor with breast cancer. CDR3 sequence: CASFPAPGGTTGVGDEQFF. As DNA, the CDR3 is TGTGCCAGCTTCCCTGCCCCCGGCGGGACGACAGGGGTTGGTGATGAGCAGTTCTTC.